The 3 T cell receptor beta chains below come from one sample, sequenced in a study of siplizumab effects on memory and regulatory T cells. TCRdb keeps only in-frame clones here, not all; method: immunoSEQ multiplex PCR. The sample carries roughly 100,000 clones, roughly 96% recorded once. Material for sequencing was naive CD4+ T cells sorted from blood. These receptors all stem from a human donor in good health.

This chain links TRBV10-3 with TRBJ2-3; 12 positions match TRBD2. The V segment lost 6 bases and the J segment 5 bases; nucleotides outside the gene matches: 12. CDR1 is ENHRY and CDR2 is SYGVKD in the germline V gene. This CDR3 has 17 amino acids. The CDR3 region is CAIRSGLAGGLVDTQYF. The CDR3 nucleotides are TGTGCCATCAGAAGCGGGCTAGCGGGGGGGCTTGTAGATACGCAGTATTTT.

The chain is built from TRBV6-5 and TRBJ1-4, with a tentative D call TRBD1 (5 bases). Trimming took off 4 bases at V and 8 bases at J, with 11 bases between the two ends. This CDR3 has 13 amino acids. From germline, CDR1 is MNHEY and CDR2 SVGAGI. This chain's CDR3 is CASSSQGREKLFF. The CDR3 DNA sequence: TGTGCCAGCAGTTCCCAGGGTCGGGAAAAACTGTTTTTT.

V usage is TRBV7-3 and J usage is TRBJ2-3; D remains ambiguous. V dropped 5 bases and J dropped 2 bases, with 17 bases sitting between them. Germline CDR1 reads SGHTA; CDR2 reads FQGTGA. The CDR3 is 16 amino acids. CDR3 sequence reads: CASSAPSGHNTDTQYF. CDR3 nucleotide sequence: TGTGCCAGCAGCGCCCCGTCGGGTCACAACACAGATACGCAGTATTTT.